This TCR beta chain derives from a study of T cells in Graves' hyperthyroidism and ophthalmopathy (dated by TCRdb to the late 2010s). Context from the whole study: Peripheral blood was collected at initial diagnosis, before any treatment. A discovery cohort of around 100 patients, approximately 44 with Graves' ophthalmopathy and roughly 59 with stable Graves' hyperthyroidism, was used to find distinguishing TCR V-J signatures. Prospective prediction of ophthalmopathy was tested in an independent validation cohort of fewer than 20 hyperthyroidism patients and around 16 patients who later progressed to ophthalmopathy. The 75 to 100 discovery patients were divided at random into training and test sets in a 7:3 ratio. In six Graves' hyperthyroidism patients, the study also compared T-cell repertoires from thyroid tissue with T-cell repertoires from blood. After blood sampling, hyperthyroidism patients were treated with methimazole at a starting dose of 30 mg daily, and ophthalmopathy patients were treated with high-dose intravenous methylprednisolone. The paper reports TCR Vbeta CDR3 sequencing of over 120 peripheral blood samples: 43 ophthalmopathy, 70 to 85 hyperthyroidism and approximately 17 progressor patients.

What the work shows at the level of the full study, not this receptor alone: A model built on a 13 V-J signature distinguished ophthalmopathy from stable hyperthyroidism, reaching around 90% sensitivity and 81.08% specificity in cross-validation and 80%/75% in testing. In validation, the model predicted progression to ophthalmopathy with around 71% sensitivity and roughly 75% specificity, a median of roughly seven months before onset. Sample size was not statistically predetermined, and investigators were not blinded to group allocation. Most expanded thyroid clonotypes (frequency above 0.001) were also detected in blood, suggesting blood repertoires may reflect thyroid immune responses.

Ophthalmopathy patients had moderately to severely active disease, Clinical Activity Score of at least 3, NOSPECS grade of at least 4, and duration under 3 months. Any patient with an uncontrolled infection, another autoimmune disease, pregnancy or lactation was excluded. Diagnoses relied on clinical symptoms, serum thyroxine and TRAb, thyroid ultrasound and orbital computed tomography. PBMCs were separated from roughly 10 ml of fresh peripheral blood using Ficoll-Paque density gradient centrifugation. Total RNA was extracted with Trizol reagent, and quality was checked on an Agilent 2100 Bioanalyzer. The TCR beta CDR3 regions were amplified from the RNA transcripts. For the first round of RT-PCR on the TCR CDR3, the HTBI primer set was used together with the Qiagen OneStep RT-PCR kit. Libraries were constructed in a second round of multiplex PCR, after which size selection and purification were carried out. Paired-end sequencing of the libraries was performed with 100 bp reads on an Illumina HiSeq2000. Per the original workflow: SOAPnuke was used to process the raw data, throwing out any read that contained adapters or uncalled bases, had a mean Phred below 15, or lacked an exact constant-primer or identifier match. COPE v1.2.5 was used to merge the high-quality paired reads, and each unique nucleotide sequence was defined as a clonotype. MiTCR v1.1 was used to align the clonotypes against IMGT TRBV, TRBD and TRBJ reference segments. The analysis was restricted to V-J combinations with a frequency above 0.0001, which together covered 99% to 99.2% of the repertoires. A TCS score was defined as the ratio of F50 (clonal expansion) to E x V (chaos), with BLOSUM62-based TCRdist applied between CDR3 peptides within each V-J. Welch's t-statistics and random forest reduced fewer than 600 V-J features to 10 to 15, which were used in a naive Bayes classifier (R e1071). TCRdb reanalyzed the raw reads on its own, using fastp at Q25 for trimming and MiXCR for clone calling, and kept in-frame beta chains. Rows with a matching CDR3 protein are joined into one entry that keeps the most common DNA and genes. The V and J calls reflect TCRdb's pipeline rather than the authors' work. The table for this sample lists about 250,000 distinct CDR3 sequences; 24% of them were counted only once. The ten largest make up around 32% of the sample.

This clonotype was seen a handful of times. Its antigen is still unknown. No quality values exist for individual bases; no much larger clone is one base distant. The cysteine opens and the phenylalanine closes a CDR3 of 14 amino acids. The kept DNA is CDR3 alone, 42 bases in frame from the first base. Germline trimming amounts to 5 bases on V and 3 bases on J, with 6 as the count of junction bases outside the gene matches. The germline V gene provides CDR1 MNHEY and CDR2 SVGEGT. The rearranged chain carries TRBV6-2 or TRBV6-3 and TRBJ2-7; TRBD1 matches 8 bases in the middle. The sequence was obtained from a woman in her thirties or forties with Graves' ophthalmopathy. The sequenced sample consisted of blood. The DNA is TGTGCCAGCAGTCCCGGACAGGGTTACTACGAGCAGTACTTC. It translates as CASSPGQGYYEQYF.